This entry is about one T cell receptor (beta chain). The sample comes from a study of control samples from healthy donors and cancer patients. The CDR3 covers 14 residues. In germline, CDR1 is MGHRA, CDR2 YSYEKL. J lost 4 bases, V lost 5 bases, and 4 bases had no gene match. Generated by immunoSEQ multiplex PCR, the TCRdb table keeps only in-frame clones and is missing some. This sample has over 70,000 clones; approximately 91% occur once, and the top ten carry under 10%. The sequence came from a woman aged 50 to 60 with colorectal cancer. The material sequenced was PBMCs. This sequence joins TRBV4-1 and TRBJ2-3; 9 bases line up with TRBD1. The CDR3 DNA is TGCGCCAGCAGCTCTGGGACAGGGCCAGATACGCAGTATTTT. This gives the protein CASSSGTGPDTQYF.